This passage covers 5 T cell receptor beta chains from one sample sequenced in a study of T-cell memory formation after mild COVID-19. TCRdb redid the calling of the 5' RACE reads with MiXCR, one entry per CDR3 protein. The sample records 350,000 to 550,000 distinct CDR3 sequences, more than 15% being singletons. The sample taken for sequencing was PBMCs or a T cell subset sorted from them (not recorded which). These receptors were obtained from a man younger than 30 who had mild COVID-19 (a few samples of this study predate the infection). Cell type and time point are not known.

This clonotype was found once. The rearrangement joins TRBV11-3 to TRBJ2-2; tentative D call: TRBD2 (6 bases). CDR1 SGHNT and CDR2 YENEEA come from the germline V gene. The CDR3 contains 15 residues. The ends were cut back, 2 bases at V and 6 bases at J, with 13 bases in the middle. The CDR3 nucleotides are TGTGCCAGCAGCTTAACCCATAGCGGTGCCGGGGAGCTGTTTTTT. The encoded protein is CASSLTHSGAGELFF. Drawing the rest from reference TRBV11-3 and TRBJ2-2, the complete variable domain is EAGVVQSPRYKIIEKKQPVAFWCNPISGHNTLYWYLQNLGQGPELLIRYENEEAVDDSQLPKDRFSAERLKGVDSTLKIQPAELGDSAVYLCASSLTHSGAGELFFGEGSRLTVL.

This clonotype was observed a few times. The chain joins TRBV4-3 to TRBJ1-1; the D is unclear. Germline V gene lookup returns CDR1 LGHNA and CDR2 YSLEER. The CDR3 is 14 residues long. The V end lost 2 bases, the J end lost 1 base, and 8 bases lay between the germline ends. This CDR3 is CASSQHGENTEAFF. DNA of the CDR3: TGCGCCAGCAGCCAACACGGGGAGAACACTGAAGCTTTCTTT.

In its sample, this clonotype was seen a few times. The V call is TRBV7-6, the J call TRBJ2-3; perhaps D is TRBD1 or TRBD2 (6 bases each). The CDR3 extends over 16 amino acids. CDR1 and CDR2 from the germline V gene are SGHVS and FNYEAQ. Trimming cost V 3 bases and J 1 base, with 14 bases left between them. The CDR3 here is CASSFPGGLGTDTQYF. The CDR3 DNA sequence: TGTGCCAGCAGCTTTCCTGGGGGGCTGGGCACAGATACGCAGTATTTT.

V and J are TRBV20-1 and TRBJ2-3; D is tentatively TRBD1 or TRBD2 (6 bases each). The ends were cut back, 5 bases at V and 2 bases at J, with 14 bases in the middle. The CDR3 sequence is 14 residues long. The germline gives CDR1 DFQATT, CDR2 SNEGSKA (reference sequence). The CDR3 protein is CSASRGQITDTQYF. The CDR3, as DNA: TGCAGTGCTTCCCGGGGGCAGATCACAGATACGCAGTATTTT.

This clonotype was detected only a few times. This rearrangement joins TRBV5-6 to TRBJ2-7; a weak D match, TRBD1 (5 bases). Germline CDR1 reads SGHDT; CDR2 reads YYEEEE. The CDR3 covers 14 residues. The V end lost 3 bases, the J end lost 3 bases, and 13 bases lay between the germline ends. CDR3 sequence: CASSSTGRNYEQYF. As DNA, the CDR3 is TGTGCCAGCAGCTCCACAGGAAGGAACTACGAGCAGTACTTC.